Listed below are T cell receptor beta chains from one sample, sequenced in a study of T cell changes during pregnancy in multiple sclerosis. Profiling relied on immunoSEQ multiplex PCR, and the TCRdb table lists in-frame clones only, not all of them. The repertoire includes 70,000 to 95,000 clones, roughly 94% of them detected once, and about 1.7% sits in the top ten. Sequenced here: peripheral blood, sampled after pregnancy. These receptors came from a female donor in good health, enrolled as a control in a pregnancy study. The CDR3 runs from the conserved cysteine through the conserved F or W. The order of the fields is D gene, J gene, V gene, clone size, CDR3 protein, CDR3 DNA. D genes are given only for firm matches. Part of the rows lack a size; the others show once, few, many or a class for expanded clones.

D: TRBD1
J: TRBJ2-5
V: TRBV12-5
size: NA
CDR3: CASGSGTGSAQTQYF
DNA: TGTGCTAGTGGTTCCGGGACAGGGTCGGCGCAGACCCAGTACTTC

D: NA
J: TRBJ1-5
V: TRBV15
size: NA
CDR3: CATSPIPGSNQPQHF
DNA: TGTGCCACCAGCCCTATCCCGGGATCTAATCAGCCCCAGCATTTT

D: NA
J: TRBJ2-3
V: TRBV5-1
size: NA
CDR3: CASTSKPNLAREDTQYF
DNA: TGCGCCAGCACCTCAAAACCCAATCTAGCAAGGGAGGATACGCAGTATTTT

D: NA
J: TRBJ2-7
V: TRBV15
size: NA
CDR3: CATSRVSEGYEQYF
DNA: TGTGCCACCAGCAGAGTGAGCGAGGGTTACGAGCAGTACTTC

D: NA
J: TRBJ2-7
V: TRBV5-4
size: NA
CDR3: CASSLDRHEQYF
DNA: TGTGCCAGCAGCCTAGACAGACACGAGCAGTACTTC

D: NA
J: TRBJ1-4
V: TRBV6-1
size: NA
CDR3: CASSENFLGANEKLFF
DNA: TGTGCCAGCAGTGAGAATTTCTTAGGGGCTAATGAAAAACTGTTTTTT

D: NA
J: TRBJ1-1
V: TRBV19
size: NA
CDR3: CASSKTRGNTEAFF
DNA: TGTGCCAGTAGTAAAACCAGGGGGAACACTGAAGCTTTCTTT

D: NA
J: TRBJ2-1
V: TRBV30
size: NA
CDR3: CAWSVTHPSYNEQFF
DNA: TGTGCCTGGAGTGTAACCCACCCGAGTTACAATGAGCAGTTCTTC

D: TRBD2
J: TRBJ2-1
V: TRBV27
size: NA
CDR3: CASGKRPGLAHEQFF
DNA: TGTGCCAGCGGGAAACGTCCGGGACTAGCACATGAGCAGTTCTTC

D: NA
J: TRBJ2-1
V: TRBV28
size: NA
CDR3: CASSFDKYNEQFF
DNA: TGTGCCAGCAGTTTCGACAAGTACAATGAGCAGTTCTTC

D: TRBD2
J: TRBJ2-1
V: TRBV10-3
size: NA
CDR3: CAISMTSGSSNEQFF
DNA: TGTGCCATCAGTATGACTAGCGGGAGTTCGAATGAGCAGTTCTTC

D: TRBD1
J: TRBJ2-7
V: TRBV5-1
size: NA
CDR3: CASNKAGTGGYEQYF
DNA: TGCGCCAGCAACAAAGCCGGGACAGGGGGCTACGAGCAGTACTTC

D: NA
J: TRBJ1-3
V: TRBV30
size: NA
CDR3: CAWRKGGSVGNTIYF
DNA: TGTGCCTGGAGGAAAGGGGGTTCTGTTGGAAACACCATATATTTT

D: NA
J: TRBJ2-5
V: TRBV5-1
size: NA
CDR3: CASSDPGGDETQYF
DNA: TGCGCCAGCAGCGATCCCGGGGGAGATGAGACCCAGTACTTC

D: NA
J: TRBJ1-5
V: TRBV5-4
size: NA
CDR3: CASSLRPGADQPQHF
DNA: TGTGCCAGCAGCTTGAGGCCTGGAGCTGATCAGCCCCAGCATTTT

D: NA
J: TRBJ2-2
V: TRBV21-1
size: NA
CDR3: CASSKVGGLVGLTGELFF
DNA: TGTGCCAGCAGCAAAGTAGGGGGCCTAGTCGGTCTAACCGGGGAGCTGTTTTTT

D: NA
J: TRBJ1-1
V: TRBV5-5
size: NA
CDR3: CASSREMNTEAFF
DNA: TGTGCCAGCAGCCGGGAGATGAACACTGAAGCTTTCTTT

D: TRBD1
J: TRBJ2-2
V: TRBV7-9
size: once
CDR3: CASSSGQGPKKFTGELFF
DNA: TGTGCCAGCAGCTCCGGACAGGGCCCTAAAAAATTCACCGGGGAGCTGTTTTTT

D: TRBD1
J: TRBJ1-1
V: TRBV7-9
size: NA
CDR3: CASSRTGRVTEAFF
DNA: TGTGCCAGCAGCCGGACAGGGAGGGTCACTGAAGCTTTCTTT

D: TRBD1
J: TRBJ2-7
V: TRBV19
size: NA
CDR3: CASSIGYRGRNEQYF
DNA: TGTGCCAGTAGTATAGGCTACAGGGGTCGTAACGAGCAGTACTTC

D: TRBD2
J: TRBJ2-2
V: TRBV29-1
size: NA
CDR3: CSVAAASGQYAGELFF
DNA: TGCAGCGTTGCCGCGGCTAGCGGGCAATATGCCGGGGAGCTGTTTTTT

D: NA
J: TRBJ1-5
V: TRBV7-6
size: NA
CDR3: CASSRGGGNQPQHF
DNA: TGTGCCAGCAGTCGCGGGGGAGGCAATCAGCCCCAGCATTTT

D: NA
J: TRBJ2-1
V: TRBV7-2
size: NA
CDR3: CASSPSGTSYNEQFF
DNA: TGTGCCAGCAGTCCAAGCGGCACTTCCTACAATGAGCAGTTCTTC

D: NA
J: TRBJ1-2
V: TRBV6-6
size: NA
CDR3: CASKGLSGGPNYGYTF
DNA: TGTGCCAGCAAAGGTCTTTCGGGGGGACCCAACTATGGCTACACCTTC

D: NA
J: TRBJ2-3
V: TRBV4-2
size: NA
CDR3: CASSQGDGFPDTQYF
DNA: TGTGCCAGCAGCCAGGGAGATGGTTTTCCAGATACGCAGTATTTT